The T cell receptor (beta chain) described here comes from a study of cytomegalovirus exposure and HLA in healthy donors. J was trimmed by 2 bases and V by 4 bases; bases with no gene match: 7. The CDR3 contains 16 residues. Per germline, CDR1 SGHNT and CDR2 YYREEE (reference sequence). The PCR was carried out with 60 Vbeta primers and 13 Jbeta primers. Assay: immunoSEQ multiplex PCR; the TCRdb copy retains only in-frame clones and omits some. The sample lists about 60,000 clones, around 84% occurring once. The sequenced sample was PBMCs. The TCR originated in a male donor in good health and CMV-seronegative. This chain uses TRBV5-4 with TRBJ2-1, with 9 bases aligning to TRBD2. The CDR3 nucleotides read TGTGCCAGCAGCACCCGACTAGCGGTTACCTACAATGAGCAGTTCTTC. Protein product: CASSTRLAVTYNEQFF.